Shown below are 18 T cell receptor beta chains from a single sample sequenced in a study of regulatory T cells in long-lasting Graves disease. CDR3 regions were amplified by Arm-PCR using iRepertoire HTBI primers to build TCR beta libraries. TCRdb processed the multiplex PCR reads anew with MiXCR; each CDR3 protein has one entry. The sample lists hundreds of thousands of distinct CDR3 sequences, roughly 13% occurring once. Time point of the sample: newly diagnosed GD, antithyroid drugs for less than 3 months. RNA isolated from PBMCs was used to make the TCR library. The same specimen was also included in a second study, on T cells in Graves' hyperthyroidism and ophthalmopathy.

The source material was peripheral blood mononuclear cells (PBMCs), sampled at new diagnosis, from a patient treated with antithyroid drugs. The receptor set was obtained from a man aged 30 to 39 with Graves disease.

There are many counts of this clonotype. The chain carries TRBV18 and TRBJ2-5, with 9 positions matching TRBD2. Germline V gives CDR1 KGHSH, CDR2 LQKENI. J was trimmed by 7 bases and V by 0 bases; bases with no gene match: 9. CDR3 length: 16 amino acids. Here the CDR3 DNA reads TGTGCCAGCTCACCACCTAGCGGGAGTGCCCGGGGGACCCAGTACTTC. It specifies CASSPPSGSARGTQYF.

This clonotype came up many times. CDR3 residues: CATSDLGAGRSYNEQFF. In DNA form, the CDR3 reads TGTGCCACCAGTGATTTGGGGGCCGGGAGGTCCTACAATGAGCAGTTCTTC. The gene calls are TRBV24-1 and TRBJ2-1, with TRBD2 matching 7 bases. The ends lost 0 bases at V and 1 base at J; junction bases unmatched: 5. The CDR3 length is 17 residues. CDR1 KGHDR and CDR2 SFDVKD come from the germline V gene.

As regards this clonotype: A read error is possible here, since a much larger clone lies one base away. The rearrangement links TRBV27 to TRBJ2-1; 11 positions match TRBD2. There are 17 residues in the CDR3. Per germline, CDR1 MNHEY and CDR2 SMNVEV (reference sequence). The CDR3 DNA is TGTGCCAGCACCAAAAGGCCCGGGACTAGCGGAGCCAATGAGGAGTTCTTC. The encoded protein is CASTKRPGTSGANEEFF.

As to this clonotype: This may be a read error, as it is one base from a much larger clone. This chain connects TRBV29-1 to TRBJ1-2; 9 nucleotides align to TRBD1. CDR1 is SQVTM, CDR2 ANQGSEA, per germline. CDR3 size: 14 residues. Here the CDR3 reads CSGAQGAPNHGYTF. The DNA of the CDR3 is TGCAGCGGGGCACAGGGGGCCCCTAACCATGGCTACACCTTC.

This CDR3 is CASSLALGLSYEQYF. CDR3 bases: TGTGCCAGCAGCTTAGCTCTGGGACTCAGCTACGAGCAGTACTTC. The V gene is TRBV11-2, the J gene TRBJ2-7, with D possibly TRBD2 on 6 matching bases. The CDR3 extends over 15 amino acids. The germline V and J ends were trimmed by 1 base and 3 bases, with 13 bases remaining between them. Germline V lookup: CDR1 SGHAT, CDR2 FQNNGV.

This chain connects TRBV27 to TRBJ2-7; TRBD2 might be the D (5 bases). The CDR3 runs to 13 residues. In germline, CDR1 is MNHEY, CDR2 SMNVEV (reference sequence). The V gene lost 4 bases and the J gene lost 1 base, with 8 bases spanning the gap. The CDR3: CASSWAGSYEQYF. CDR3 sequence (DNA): TGTGCCAGCAGTTGGGCGGGTTCCTACGAGCAGTACTTC.

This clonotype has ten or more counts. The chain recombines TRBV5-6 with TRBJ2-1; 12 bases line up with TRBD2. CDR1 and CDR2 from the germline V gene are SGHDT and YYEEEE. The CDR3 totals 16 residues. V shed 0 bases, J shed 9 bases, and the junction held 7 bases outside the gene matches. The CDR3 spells CASSLATTSGRSEQFF. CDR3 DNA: TGTGCCAGCAGCTTGGCCACGACTAGCGGGAGAAGTGAGCAGTTCTTC.

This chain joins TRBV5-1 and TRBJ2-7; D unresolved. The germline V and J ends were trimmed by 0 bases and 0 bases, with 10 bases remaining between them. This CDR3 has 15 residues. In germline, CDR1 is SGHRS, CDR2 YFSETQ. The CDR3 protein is CASSLEAVRSYEQYF. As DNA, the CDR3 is TGCGCCAGCAGCTTGGAGGCGGTCCGCTCCTACGAGCAGTACTTC.

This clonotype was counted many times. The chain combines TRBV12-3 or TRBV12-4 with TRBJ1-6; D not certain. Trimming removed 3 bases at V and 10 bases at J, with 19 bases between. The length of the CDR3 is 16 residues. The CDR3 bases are TGTGCCAGCAGTTTCTATGGGGAAAGGAGTGGATCACCCCTCCACTTT. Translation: CASSFYGERSGSPLHF.

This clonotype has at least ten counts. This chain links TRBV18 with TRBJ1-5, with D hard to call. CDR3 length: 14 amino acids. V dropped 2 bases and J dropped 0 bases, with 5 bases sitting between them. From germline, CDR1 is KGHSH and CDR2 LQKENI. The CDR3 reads CASSPRSSNQPQHF. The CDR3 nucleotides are TGTGCCAGCTCACCAAGATCTAGCAATCAGCCCCAGCATTTT.

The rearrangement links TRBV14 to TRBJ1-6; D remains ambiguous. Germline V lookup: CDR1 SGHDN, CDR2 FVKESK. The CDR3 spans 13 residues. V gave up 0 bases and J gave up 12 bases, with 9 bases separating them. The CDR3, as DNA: TGTGCCAGCAGCCAAGAGTACCACCTACCCCTCCACTTT. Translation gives CASSQEYHLPLHF.

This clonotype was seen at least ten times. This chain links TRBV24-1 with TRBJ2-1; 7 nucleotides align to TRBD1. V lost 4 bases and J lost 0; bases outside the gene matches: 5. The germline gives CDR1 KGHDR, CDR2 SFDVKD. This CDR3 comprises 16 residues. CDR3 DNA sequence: TGTGCCACCAGTGAGGAACAGGGGTACTCCTACAATGAGCAGTTCTTC. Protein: CATSEEQGYSYNEQFF.

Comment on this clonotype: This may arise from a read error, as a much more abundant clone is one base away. The CDR3: CASSLSGDDSYEQYF. Written as DNA, the CDR3 is TGTGCCAGCAGTCTCTCGGGGGACGACTCCTACGAGCAGTACTTC. J is TRBJ2-3 and V is TRBV12-3 or TRBV12-4, with TRBD2 as a possible D gene (6 bases). The J call is in doubt because the DNA end fits TRBJ2-7 better. The CDR3 is 15 residues long.

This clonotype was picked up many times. CDR3 nucleotide sequence: TGTGCCAGCAAAGCTAGCGGGAACACAGATACGCAGTATTTT. Encoded protein: CASKASGNTDTQYF. The V and J genes are TRBV7-9 and TRBJ2-3; the match to TRBD2 covers 9 bases. The CDR3 has 14 residues. The V gene's germline CDR1 is SEHNR and CDR2 FQNEAQ (reference sequence). The V gene end was trimmed by 7 bases and the J gene end by 2 bases; junction bases not matched to a gene: 4.

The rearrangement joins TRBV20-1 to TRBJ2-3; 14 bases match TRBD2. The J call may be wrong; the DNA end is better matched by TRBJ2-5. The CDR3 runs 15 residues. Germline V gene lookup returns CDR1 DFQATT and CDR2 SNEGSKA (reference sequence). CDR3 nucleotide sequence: TGCAGTGCTACGGGACTAGCGGGAGTCGGGGAGACCCAGTACTTC. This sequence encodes CSATGLAGVGETQYF.

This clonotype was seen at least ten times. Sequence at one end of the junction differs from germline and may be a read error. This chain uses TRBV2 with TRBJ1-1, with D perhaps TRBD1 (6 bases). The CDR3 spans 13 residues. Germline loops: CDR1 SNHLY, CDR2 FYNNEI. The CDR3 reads CACRGQPNTEAFF. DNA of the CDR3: TGTGCCTGCAGAGGACAGCCGAACACTGAAGCTTTCTTT.

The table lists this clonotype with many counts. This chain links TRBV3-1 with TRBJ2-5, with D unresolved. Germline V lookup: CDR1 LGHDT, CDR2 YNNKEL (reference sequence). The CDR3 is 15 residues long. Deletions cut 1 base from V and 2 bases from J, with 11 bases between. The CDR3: CASSQGRVVQETQYF. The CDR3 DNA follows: TGTGCCAGCAGCCAAGGAAGAGTAGTGCAAGAGACCCAGTACTTC.

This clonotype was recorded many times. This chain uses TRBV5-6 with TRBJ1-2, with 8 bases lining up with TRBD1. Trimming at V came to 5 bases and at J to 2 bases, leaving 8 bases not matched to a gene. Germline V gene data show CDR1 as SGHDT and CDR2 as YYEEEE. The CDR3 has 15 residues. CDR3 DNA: TGTGCCAGCAGGACGACAGGGGACGGGAACTATGGCTACACCTTC. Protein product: CASRTTGDGNYGYTF.